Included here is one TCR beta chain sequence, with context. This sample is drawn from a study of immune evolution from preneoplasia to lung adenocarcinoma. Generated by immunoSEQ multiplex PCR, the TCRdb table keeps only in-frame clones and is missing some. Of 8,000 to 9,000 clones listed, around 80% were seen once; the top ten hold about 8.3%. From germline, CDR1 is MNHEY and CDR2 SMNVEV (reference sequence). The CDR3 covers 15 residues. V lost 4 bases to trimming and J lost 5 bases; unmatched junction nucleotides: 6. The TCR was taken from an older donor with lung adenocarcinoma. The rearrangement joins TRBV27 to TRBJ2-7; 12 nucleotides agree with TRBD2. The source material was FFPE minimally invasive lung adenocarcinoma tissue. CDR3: CASSSLAGGSHEQYF. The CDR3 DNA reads TGTGCCAGCAGTTCTCTAGCGGGAGGGTCCCACGAGCAGTACTTC.